The TCR beta chain described here comes from a study of blood T cell repertoires in COVID-19. Sequenced by immunoSEQ multiplex PCR; TCRdb stores in-frame clones only, minus some. This table holds approximately 270,000 clones, about 89% found once. The material sequenced was peripheral blood. This TCR was sampled from a middle-aged man with active or convalescent COVID-19.

CDR3 nucleotide sequence: TGTGCCAGCAGGACAGGACAGCAAGGAGGCTATGGCTACACCTTC. Protein: CASRTGQQGGYGYTF. The chain recombines TRBV28 with TRBJ1-2; a weak D match, TRBD1 (6 bases). Germline-derived CDR1 and CDR2 are MDHEN and SYDVKM. The CDR3 is 15 residues long. The V gene lost 6 bases and the J gene lost 4 bases, with 18 bases spanning the gap.